Sequencing of this TCR beta chain was carried out in a study of Ad26.COV2.S vaccination and SARS-CoV-2 variants. Across the study: The study gave Ad26.COV2.S intramuscularly, once or twice 56 days apart.

TCRdb's table, derived via immunoSEQ multiplex PCR, lists solely in-frame clones and lacks some. The data show about 680,000 clones, with roughly nine tenths seen just once and around 1.4% held by the top ten. About this clone: Its specificity is unknown.

V was shortened by 6 bases and J by 8 bases, with 16 bases between the two germline ends. Germline CDR1 is SQVTM and CDR2 is ANQGSEA. The CDR3 extends over 12 amino acids. Stated treatment: around 19 received Ad26.COV2.S at low or high dose, single or two shots; 5 received placebo; per-sample allocation not given. The samples date from day 63 after the first vaccine or placebo injection. Built on an Ad26 vector, the vaccine expressed Wuhan-strain SARS-CoV-2 spike. The study, taken as a whole, reports: Assessments of TCR breadth and depth may have underestimated the total T cell responses.

The sequenced sample was peripheral blood, obtained in a trial of Ad26.COV2.S vaccine versus placebo. This sequence originates from a person between 18 and 65 years old who received the Ad26.COV2.S COVID-19 vaccine or a placebo. The gene calls are TRBV29-1 and TRBJ1-2; D perhaps matches TRBD1 (6 bases). The CDR3 sequence: CSVRGGPWGYTF. The DNA for the CDR3 is TGCAGCGTGAGGGGGGGGCCTTGGGGCTACACCTTC.